These 24 T cell receptor beta chains were all obtained from the same sample, sequenced in a study of T cells in Graves' hyperthyroidism and ophthalmopathy. Amplified regions were TCR beta CDR3 sequences from RNA transcripts. The HTBI primer set was used in a first-round RT-PCR of the TCR CDR3. TCRdb re-analysed the multiplex PCR reads in MiXCR, keeping a single row per CDR3 protein. Of hundreds of thousands of distinct CDR3 sequences in the sample, around 15% were seen once. The sequenced sample was blood. Receptors were obtained from a woman between 18 and 29 years old with Graves' hyperthyroidism.

This clonotype has a handful of counts. The chain uses TRBV29-1 and TRBJ2-5, with no clear D. V gave up 1 base and J gave up 7 bases, with 22 bases separating them. This CDR3 is 16 amino acids long. Germline CDR1 reads SQVTM; CDR2 reads ANQGSEA. CDR3: CSVEAPTVKPPRTQYF. CDR3 coding DNA: TGCAGCGTTGAAGCCCCTACGGTGAAGCCCCCGCGGACCCAGTACTTC.

This clonotype was recorded many times. The chain employs TRBV20-1 and TRBJ2-7, with D tentatively TRBD1 or TRBD2 (5 bases each). The length of the CDR3 is 13 residues. CDR1 and CDR2 from the germline V gene are DFQATT and SNEGSKA (reference sequence). The V gene lost 6 bases and the J gene lost 2 bases, with 14 bases spanning the gap. The CDR3 bases are TGCAGTGCGACGGGACCCGTCGCCTACGAGCAGTACTTC. Its translation: CSATGPVAYEQYF.

This clonotype was found a few times. A read error is possible here, since a much larger clone lies one base away. The chain is built from TRBV5-1 and TRBJ2-5; 8 bases align to TRBD1. V lost 2 bases to trimming and J lost 7 bases; unmatched junction nucleotides: 10. The CDR3 extends over 15 amino acids. Germline loops: CDR1 SGHRS, CDR2 YFSETQ. The CDR3 here is CASSFGTGVGVTQYF. Written as DNA, the CDR3 is TGCGCCAGCAGCTTCGGGACAGGAGTAGGAGTGACCCAGTACTTC.

In DNA form, the CDR3 reads TGTGCCAGCAGTCCGGGACCGGGACTAGCGGGAGGCGAGCAGTACTTC. As protein: CASSPGPGLAGGEQYF. The V gene is TRBV7-3, the J gene TRBJ2-7, with TRBD2 matching over 15 bases. V was pared by 6 bases and J by 6 bases, with 9 bases of the junction left unmatched. CDR3 size: 16 residues. Germline V CDR1 and CDR2: SGHTA, FQGTGA.

This clonotype was counted between two and nine times. This sequence joins TRBV7-9 and TRBJ1-1, with D possibly being TRBD1 (6 bases). Germline V CDR1 and CDR2: SEHNR, FQNEAQ (reference sequence). This CDR3 is built from 13 residues. The germline V and J ends were trimmed by 7 bases and 5 bases, with 14 bases remaining between them. DNA of the CDR3: TGTGCCAGCAATACCTCAGGGGTAACTGAAGCTTTCTTT. Protein product: CASNTSGVTEAFF.

This clonotype was seen ten or more times. The chain recombines TRBV7-3 with TRBJ2-3; TRBD2 matches at 14 bases. Germline V CDR1 and CDR2: SGHTA, FQGTGA. V shed 1 base and J 4 bases; nucleotides not matched to a gene: 1. The CDR3 extends over 16 amino acids. CDR3 amino acids: CASSLRTSGRSDTQYF. In nucleotides, the CDR3 is TGTGCCAGCAGCTTAAGGACTAGCGGGAGGTCAGATACGCAGTATTTT.

The rearrangement uses TRBV7-3 and TRBJ2-3; 14 bases are a match to TRBD2. The CDR3 has 16 amino acids. The V gene end was trimmed by 3 bases and the J gene end by 5 bases; junction bases not matched to a gene: 4. The germline gives CDR1 SGHTA, CDR2 FQGTGA. CDR3 coding DNA: TGTGCCAGCAGCTTGGGACTAGCGGGAGATAAAGATACGCAGTATTTT. Translated, it gives CASSLGLAGDKDTQYF.

This clonotype was seen a handful of times. This chain joins TRBV28 and TRBJ1-1; 8 bases agree with TRBD1. Trimming removed 6 bases from V and 10 bases from J; junction bases left unmatched: 10. This CDR3 comprises 13 residues. Germline-derived CDR1 and CDR2 are MDHEN and SYDVKM. Here the CDR3 reads CASRLNQGAPAFF. CDR3 bases: TGTGCCAGCAGGCTAAACCAGGGGGCTCCAGCTTTCTTT.

In this sample, this clonotype turned up many times. This chain connects TRBV7-8 to TRBJ1-2; D unresolved. V lost 2 bases and J lost 0, with 4 bases in between. CDR1 and CDR2 from the germline V gene are SGHVS and FQNEAQ. The length of the CDR3 is 13 residues. CDR3 sequence (DNA): TGTGCCAGCAGCTTAATCACTAACTATGGCTACACCTTC. It encodes CASSLITNYGYTF.

This clonotype occurred many times. V usage is TRBV20-1 and J usage is TRBJ2-1; 7 nucleotides match TRBD2. The CDR3 runs to 13 residues. Germline V gene sequence: CDR1 DFQATT, CDR2 SNEGSKA (reference sequence). The CDR3 DNA is TGCAGCTCCGTGGCTAGCGGCTACAATGAGCAGTTCTTC. This encodes CSSVASGYNEQFF.

This clonotype was seen repeatedly, ten times or more. V gene TRBV11-2 combines with J gene TRBJ2-2, with D unclear. Trimming removed 5 bases from V and 6 bases from J, with 10 bases in between. The CDR3 loop spans 13 amino acids. Germline values: CDR1 SGHAT, CDR2 FQNNGV. Here the CDR3 DNA reads TGTGCCAGCAGCCCCCAGTGGGCCGGGGAGCTGTTTTTT. Encoded protein: CASSPQWAGELFF.

CDR3 in DNA: TGTGCCAGCAGCTTAACCCTAGCGGGAGAGGGGCAGTTCTTC. This encodes CASSLTLAGEGQFF. V usage is TRBV7-6 and J usage is TRBJ2-1; 10 nucleotides agree with TRBD2. The V segment lost 2 bases and the J segment 12 bases; nucleotides outside the gene matches: 7. Germline lookup yields CDR1 SGHVS and CDR2 FNYEAQ. The CDR3 extends over 14 amino acids.

The sample holds many counts of this clonotype. The genes are TRBV11-2 and TRBJ2-1; 10 bases match TRBD2. The length of the CDR3 is 15 residues. Per germline, CDR1 SGHAT and CDR2 FQNNGV. J was trimmed by 6 bases and V by 0 bases; bases with no gene match: 2. The DNA for the CDR3 is TGTGCCAGCAGCTTAGAACTAGCGGGGCTCAATGAGCAGTTCTTC. Encoded protein: CASSLELAGLNEQFF.

This clonotype occurred many times. This chain uses TRBV7-8 with TRBJ1-1; D remains ambiguous. V dropped 5 bases and J dropped 11 bases, with 24 bases sitting between them. Germline V CDR1 and CDR2: SGHVS, FQNEAQ. CDR3 length: 15 residues. CDR3 amino acids: CASSPPGMNPRLAFF. Here the CDR3 DNA reads TGTGCCAGCAGCCCACCTGGGATGAACCCTAGACTGGCTTTCTTT. Full variable domain (outside the CDR3, taken from reference TRBV7-8 and TRBJ1-1): GAGVSQSPRYKVAKRGQDVALRCDPISGHVSLFWYQQALGQGPEFLTYFQNEAQLDKSGLPSDRFFAERPEGSVSTLKIQRTQQEDSAVYLCASSPPGMNPRLAFFGQGTRLTVV.

The sample holds many counts of this clonotype. The V and J genes are TRBV10-3 and TRBJ2-7, with D unresolved. V was cut by 4 bases and J by 6 bases, with 13 bases left in between. CDR1 is ENHRY and CDR2 is SYGVKD in the germline V gene. This CDR3 contains 13 residues. In DNA, the CDR3 is TGTGCCATCAGTGTCGGAGTTCGCAGCGAGCAGTACTTC. This gives the protein CAISVGVRSEQYF.

The chain uses TRBV7-9 and TRBJ2-1; possible D gene TRBD2, 6 bases. Germline-derived CDR1 and CDR2 are SEHNR and FQNEAQ (reference sequence). V lost 0 bases and J 10 bases, leaving 13 bases between the germline ends. This CDR3 has 14 amino acids. CDR3 nucleotide sequence: TGTGCCAGCAGCTTAGCGGGTACGGGGGTCGAGCAGTTCTTC. Its translation is CASSLAGTGVEQFF.

This chain uses TRBV6-7 with TRBJ2-1, with TRBD2 matching over 13 bases. TRBV6-7 is noted as an ORF with a role that remains uncertain. V shed 7 bases and J 6 bases; nucleotides not matched to a gene: 3. This CDR3 is 14 amino acids long. The CDR3 DNA is TGTGCCAGCACTACTAGCGGGAGGGCCAATGAGCAGTTCTTC. As protein: CASTTSGRANEQFF.

V is TRBV11-3 and J is TRBJ2-7, with D possibly being TRBD2 (5 bases). The CDR3 totals 16 residues. Trimming shortened V by 0 bases and J by 3 bases, and 15 bases separated the two germline ends. Germline CDR1 reads SGHNT; CDR2 reads YENEEA. CDR3 region: CASSLELRGIGYEQYF. The CDR3 nucleotides read TGTGCCAGCAGCTTAGAACTACGGGGAATCGGCTACGAGCAGTACTTC.

The chain uses TRBV2 and TRBJ1-5, with a possible D match to TRBD1 (5 bases). The CDR3 sequence is 15 residues long. Looked up from germline, CDR1 is SNHLY and CDR2 is FYNNEI. V shed 7 bases and J shed 3 bases, with 16 bases lying between them. The CDR3 nucleotides are TGTGCCAGCAACGGTGACGGGGCCCTCAATCAGCCCCAGCATTTT. As protein: CASNGDGALNQPQHF.

To note about this clonotype: With a much larger clone just one base away, this may be a read error. This chain uses TRBV7-2 with TRBJ2-7; 11 positions match TRBD2. There are 15 residues in the CDR3. V gave up 8 bases and J gave up 0 bases; unmatched junction bases: 6. The V gene's germline CDR1 is SGHTA and CDR2 FQGNSA. CDR3 in DNA: TGTGCCAGCGCACTAGCGGGAGCGTACTCCTACGAGCAGTACTTC. Its translation: CASALAGAYSYEQYF.

This clonotype was detected a few times. The chain carries TRBV20-1 and TRBJ2-5, with D tentatively TRBD2 (6 bases). V was pared by 1 base and J by 4 bases, with 13 bases between. The CDR3 spans 14 residues. Germline V gives CDR1 DFQATT, CDR2 SNEGSKA (reference sequence). Written as DNA, the CDR3 is TGCAGTGCTAGAGTTTCGGGAGTGGGAGAGACCCAGTACTTC. Translating it yields CSARVSGVGETQYF.

Of note for this clonotype: A single base separates this from a much larger clone, so it may be a read error. V and J are TRBV5-6 and TRBJ2-7; the match to TRBD2 covers 8 bases. The CDR3 spans 16 residues. J was trimmed by 7 bases and V by 0 bases; bases with no gene match: 12. CDR1 and CDR2 (germline): SGHDT, YYEEEE. In DNA, the CDR3 is TGTGCCAGCAGCTTGGAGGGACTAGTGGGGGCGGGAGAGCAGTACTTC. As protein: CASSLEGLVGAGEQYF. Full variable domain (remainder filled in from reference TRBV5-6 and TRBJ2-7): DAGVTQSPTHLIKTRGQQVTLRCSPKSGHDTVSWYQQALGQGPQFIFQYYEEEERQRGNFPDRFSGHQFPNYSSELNVNALLLGDSALYLCASSLEGLVGAGEQYFGPGTRLTVT.

The rearrangement uses TRBV10-2 and TRBJ2-1; possibly TRBD2 for D (5 bases). The germline gives CDR1 WSHSY, CDR2 SAAADI. V was clipped by 7 bases and J by 3 bases, with 10 bases between them. This CDR3 spans 13 amino acids. The CDR3 loop reads CASTASFYNEQFF. The CDR3 DNA reads TGCGCCAGCACGGCTAGCTTCTACAATGAGCAGTTCTTC.

In this sample, this clonotype turned up many times. The chain combines TRBV30 with TRBJ1-1, with D tentatively TRBD1 (5 bases). Germline V gives CDR1 GTSNPN, CDR2 SVGIG (reference sequence). The CDR3 is 12 residues long. V gave up 1 base and J gave up 10 bases, with 13 bases separating them. The CDR3 reads CAWSGQTLVAFF. CDR3 bases: TGTGCCTGGAGTGGACAGACCCTGGTAGCTTTCTTT.